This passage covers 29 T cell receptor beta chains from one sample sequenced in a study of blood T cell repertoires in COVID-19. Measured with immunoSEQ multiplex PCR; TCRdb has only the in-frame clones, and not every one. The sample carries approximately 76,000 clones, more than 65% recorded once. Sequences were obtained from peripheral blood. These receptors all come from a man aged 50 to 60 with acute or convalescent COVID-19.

CDR3 in amino acids: CASSAGGSYNEQFF. CDR3 in DNA: TGTGCCAGCAGCGCAGGAGGGTCCTACAATGAGCAGTTCTTC. This chain links TRBV7-3 with TRBJ2-1; maybe TRBD2 (6 bases). V shed 5 bases and J shed 1 base, with 9 bases lying between them. Germline values: CDR1 SGHTA, CDR2 FQGTGA. The CDR3 consists of 14 residues.

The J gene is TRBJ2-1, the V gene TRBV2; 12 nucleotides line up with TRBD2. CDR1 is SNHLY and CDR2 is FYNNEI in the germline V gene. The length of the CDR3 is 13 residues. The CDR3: CAILAGGTNEQFF. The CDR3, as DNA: TGTGCTATACTAGCGGGGGGTACGAATGAGCAGTTCTTC.

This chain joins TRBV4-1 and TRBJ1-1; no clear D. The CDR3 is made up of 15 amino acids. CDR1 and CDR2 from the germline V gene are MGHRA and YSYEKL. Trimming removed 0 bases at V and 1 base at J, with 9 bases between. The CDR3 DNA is TGCGCCAGCAGCCAAGACAGAGGATCGAACACTGAAGCTTTCTTT. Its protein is CASSQDRGSNTEAFF.

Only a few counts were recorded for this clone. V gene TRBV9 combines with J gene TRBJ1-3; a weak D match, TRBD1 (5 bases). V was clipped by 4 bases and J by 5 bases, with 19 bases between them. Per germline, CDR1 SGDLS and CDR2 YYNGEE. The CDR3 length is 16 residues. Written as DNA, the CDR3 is TGTGCCAGCAGCCCGGGGGTGGGACGCGAAAGAAACACCATATATTTT. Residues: CASSPGVGRERNTIYF.

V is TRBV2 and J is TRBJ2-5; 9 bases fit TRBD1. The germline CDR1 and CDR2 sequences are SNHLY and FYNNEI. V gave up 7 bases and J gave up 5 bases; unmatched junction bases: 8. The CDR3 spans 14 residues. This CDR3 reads CASKKDRGRETQYF. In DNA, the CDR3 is TGTGCCAGCAAGAAGGACAGGGGAAGGGAGACCCAGTACTTC.

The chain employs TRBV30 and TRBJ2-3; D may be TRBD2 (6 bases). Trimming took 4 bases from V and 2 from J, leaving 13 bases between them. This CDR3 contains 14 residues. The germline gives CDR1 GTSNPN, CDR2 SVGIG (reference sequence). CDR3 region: CAWKQRRVTDTQYF. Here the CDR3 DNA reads TGTGCCTGGAAACAGCGGAGGGTCACAGATACGCAGTATTTT.

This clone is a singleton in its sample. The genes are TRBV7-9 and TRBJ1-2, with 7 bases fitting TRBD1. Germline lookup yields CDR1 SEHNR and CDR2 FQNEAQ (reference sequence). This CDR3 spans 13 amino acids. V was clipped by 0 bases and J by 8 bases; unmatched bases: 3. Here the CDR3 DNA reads TGTGCCAGCAGCTTAGCGACAGGGAGCGGCTACACCTTC. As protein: CASSLATGSGYTF.

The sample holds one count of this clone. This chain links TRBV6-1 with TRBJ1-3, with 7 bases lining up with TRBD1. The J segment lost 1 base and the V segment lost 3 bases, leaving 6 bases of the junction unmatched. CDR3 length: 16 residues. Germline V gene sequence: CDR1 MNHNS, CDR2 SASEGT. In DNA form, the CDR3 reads TGTGCCAGCAGTGATCCGGGACAGTCTTCTGGAAACACCATATATTTT. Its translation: CASSDPGQSSGNTIYF.

CDR3 protein: CASSPREGGDTQYF. CDR3 nucleotides: TGCGCCAGCAGCCCGCGGGAGGGCGGGGATACGCAGTATTTT. The chain combines TRBV4-3 with TRBJ2-3; 9 bases are a match to TRBD2. The CDR3 totals 14 residues. The germline gives CDR1 LGHNA, CDR2 YSLEER. V shed 4 bases and J 6 bases; nucleotides not matched to a gene: 5.

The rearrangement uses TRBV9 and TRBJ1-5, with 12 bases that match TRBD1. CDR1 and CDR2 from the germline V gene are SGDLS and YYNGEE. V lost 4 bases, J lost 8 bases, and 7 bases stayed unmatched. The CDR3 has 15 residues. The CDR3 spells CASSPGQGAREPQHF. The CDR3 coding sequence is TGTGCCAGCAGCCCGGGACAGGGGGCGAGGGAGCCCCAGCATTTT.

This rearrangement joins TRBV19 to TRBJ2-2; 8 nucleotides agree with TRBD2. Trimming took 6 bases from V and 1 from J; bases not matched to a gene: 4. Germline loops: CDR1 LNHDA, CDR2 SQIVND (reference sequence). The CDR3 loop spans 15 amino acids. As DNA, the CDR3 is TGTGCCAGTAGGTTACTAGCGGAGAACACCGGGGAGCTGTTTTTT. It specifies CASRLLAENTGELFF.

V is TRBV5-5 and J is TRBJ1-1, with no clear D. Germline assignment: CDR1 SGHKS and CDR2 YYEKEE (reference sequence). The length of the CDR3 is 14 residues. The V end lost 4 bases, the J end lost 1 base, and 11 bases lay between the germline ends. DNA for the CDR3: TGTGCCAGCAGCCCTACGACAAAGAACACTGAAGCTTTCTTT. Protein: CASSPTTKNTEAFF.

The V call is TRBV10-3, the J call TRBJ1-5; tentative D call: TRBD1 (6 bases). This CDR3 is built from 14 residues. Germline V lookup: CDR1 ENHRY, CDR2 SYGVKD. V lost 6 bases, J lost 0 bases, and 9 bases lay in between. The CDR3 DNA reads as TGTGCCATCAGCGAGACAGGTAGCAATCAGCCCCAGCATTTT. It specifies CAISETGSNQPQHF.

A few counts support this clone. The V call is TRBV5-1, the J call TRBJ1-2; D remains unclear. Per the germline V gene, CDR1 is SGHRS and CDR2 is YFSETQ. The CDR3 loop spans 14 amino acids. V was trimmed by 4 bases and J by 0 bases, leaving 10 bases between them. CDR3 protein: CASSLSETNYGYTF. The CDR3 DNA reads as TGCGCCAGCAGCCTTAGCGAGACTAACTATGGCTACACCTTC.

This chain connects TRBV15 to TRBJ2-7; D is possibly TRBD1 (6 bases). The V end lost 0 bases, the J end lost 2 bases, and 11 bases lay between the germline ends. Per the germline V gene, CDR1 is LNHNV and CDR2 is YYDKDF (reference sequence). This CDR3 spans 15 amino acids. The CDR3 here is CATSRERQGTYEQYF. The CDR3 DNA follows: TGTGCCACCAGCAGAGAGAGGCAGGGGACCTACGAGCAGTACTTC.

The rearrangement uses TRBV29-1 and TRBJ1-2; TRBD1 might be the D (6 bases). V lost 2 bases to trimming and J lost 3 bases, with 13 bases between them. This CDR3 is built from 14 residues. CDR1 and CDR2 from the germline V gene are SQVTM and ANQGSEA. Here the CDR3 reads CSVEWGGEDYGYTF. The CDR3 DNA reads TGCAGCGTTGAATGGGGGGGCGAAGACTATGGCTACACCTTC. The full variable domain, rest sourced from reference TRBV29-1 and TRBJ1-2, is SAVISQKPSRDICQRGTSLTIQCQVDSQVTMMFWYRQQPGQSLTLIATANQGSEATYESGFVIDKFPISRPNLTFSTLTVSNMSPEDSSIYLCSVEWGGEDYGYTFGSGTRLTVV.

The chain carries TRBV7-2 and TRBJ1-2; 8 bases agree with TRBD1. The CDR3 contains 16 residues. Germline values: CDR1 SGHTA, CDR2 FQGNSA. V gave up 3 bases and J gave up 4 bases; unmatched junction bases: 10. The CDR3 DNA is TGTGCCAGCAGCTTGAGGACAGGGTCAATTTCCTATGGCTACACCTTC. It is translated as CASSLRTGSISYGYTF.

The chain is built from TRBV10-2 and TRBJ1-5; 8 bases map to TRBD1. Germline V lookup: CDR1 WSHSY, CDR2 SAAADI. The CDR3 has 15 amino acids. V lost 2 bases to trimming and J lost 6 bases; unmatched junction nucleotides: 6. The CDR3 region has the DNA TGCGCCAGCAGTGAGAACAGGGGGAAGGGTCAGCCCCAGCATTTT. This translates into CASSENRGKGQPQHF.

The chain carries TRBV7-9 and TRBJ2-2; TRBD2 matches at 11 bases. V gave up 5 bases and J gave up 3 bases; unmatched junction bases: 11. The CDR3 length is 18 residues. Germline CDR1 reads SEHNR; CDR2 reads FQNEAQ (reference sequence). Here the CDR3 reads CASSPPRGSGRDTGELFF. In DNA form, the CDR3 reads TGTGCCAGCAGCCCGCCCCGGGGTAGCGGGAGGGACACCGGGGAGCTGTTTTTT. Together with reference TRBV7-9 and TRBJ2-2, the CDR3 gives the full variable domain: DTGVSQNPRHKITKRGQNVTFRCDPISEHNRLYWYRQTLGQGPEFLTYFQNEAQLEKSRLLSDRFSAERPKGSFSTLEIQRTEQGDSAMYLCASSPPRGSGRDTGELFFGEGSRLTVL.

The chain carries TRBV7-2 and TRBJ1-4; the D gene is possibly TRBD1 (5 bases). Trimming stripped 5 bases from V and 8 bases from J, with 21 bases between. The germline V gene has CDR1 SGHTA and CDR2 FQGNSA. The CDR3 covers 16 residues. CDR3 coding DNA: TGTGCCAGCAGCGTACTATGGACAAGGGTAGACGAAAAACTGTTTTTT. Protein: CASSVLWTRVDEKLFF.

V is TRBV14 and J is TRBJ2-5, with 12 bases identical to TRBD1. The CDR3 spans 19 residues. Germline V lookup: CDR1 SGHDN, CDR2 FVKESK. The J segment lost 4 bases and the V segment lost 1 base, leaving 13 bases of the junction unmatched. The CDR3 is CASSQASGTGGFLGETQYF. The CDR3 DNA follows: TGTGCCAGCAGCCAAGCGTCCGGGACAGGGGGCTTCCTAGGAGAGACCCAGTACTTC.

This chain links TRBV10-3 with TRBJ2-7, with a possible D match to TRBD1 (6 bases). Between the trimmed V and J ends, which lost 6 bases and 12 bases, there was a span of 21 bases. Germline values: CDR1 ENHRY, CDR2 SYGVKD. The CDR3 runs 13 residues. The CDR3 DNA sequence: TGTGCCATCAGCTTACAGGGTCTGGGTCTTTGGTACTTC. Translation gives CAISLQGLGLWYF.

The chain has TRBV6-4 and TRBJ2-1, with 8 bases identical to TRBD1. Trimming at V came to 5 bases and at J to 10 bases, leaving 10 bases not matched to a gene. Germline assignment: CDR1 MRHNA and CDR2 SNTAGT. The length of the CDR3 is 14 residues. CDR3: CASSHTGQGYEQFF. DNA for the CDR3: TGTGCCAGCAGTCACACCGGACAGGGTTACGAGCAGTTCTTC.

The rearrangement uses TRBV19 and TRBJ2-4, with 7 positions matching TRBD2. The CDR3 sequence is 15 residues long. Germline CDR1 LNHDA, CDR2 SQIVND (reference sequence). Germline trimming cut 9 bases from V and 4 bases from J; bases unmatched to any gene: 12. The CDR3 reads CASHPDGGGKNIQYF. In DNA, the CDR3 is TGTGCCAGCCACCCCGACGGGGGAGGGAAAAACATTCAGTACTTC.

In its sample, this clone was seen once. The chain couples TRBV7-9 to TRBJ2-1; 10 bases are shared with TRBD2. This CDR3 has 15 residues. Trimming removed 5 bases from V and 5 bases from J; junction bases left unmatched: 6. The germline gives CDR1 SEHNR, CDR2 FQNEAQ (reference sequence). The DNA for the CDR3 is TGTGCCAGCAGCCGAGGGACTAGCGTCGACAATGAGCAGTTCTTC. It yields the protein CASSRGTSVDNEQFF. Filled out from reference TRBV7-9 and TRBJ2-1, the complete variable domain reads DTGVSQNPRHKITKRGQNVTFRCDPISEHNRLYWYRQTLGQGPEFLTYFQNEAQLEKSRLLSDRFSAERPKGSFSTLEIQRTEQGDSAMYLCASSRGTSVDNEQFFGPGTRLTVL.

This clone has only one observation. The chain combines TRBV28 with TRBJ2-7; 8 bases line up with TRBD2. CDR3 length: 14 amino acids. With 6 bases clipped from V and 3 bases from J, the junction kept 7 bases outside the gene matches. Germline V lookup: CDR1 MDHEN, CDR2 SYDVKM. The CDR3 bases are TGTGCCAGCAGCAACACCGGGACTAGCTACGAGCAGTACTTC. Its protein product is CASSNTGTSYEQYF.

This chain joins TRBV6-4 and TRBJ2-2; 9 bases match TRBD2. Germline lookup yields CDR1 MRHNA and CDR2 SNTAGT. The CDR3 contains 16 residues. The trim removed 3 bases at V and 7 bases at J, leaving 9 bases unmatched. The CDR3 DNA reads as TGTGCCAGCAGTGATTCCCTGCGGGGGGGCAGCGGGGAGCTGTTTTTT. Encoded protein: CASSDSLRGGSGELFF.

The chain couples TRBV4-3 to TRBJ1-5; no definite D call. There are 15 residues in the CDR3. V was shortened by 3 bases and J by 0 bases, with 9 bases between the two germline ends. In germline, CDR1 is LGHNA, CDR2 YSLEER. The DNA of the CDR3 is TGCGCCAGCAGCCAGACGGGAAATAGCAATCAGCCCCAGCATTTT. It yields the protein CASSQTGNSNQPQHF.

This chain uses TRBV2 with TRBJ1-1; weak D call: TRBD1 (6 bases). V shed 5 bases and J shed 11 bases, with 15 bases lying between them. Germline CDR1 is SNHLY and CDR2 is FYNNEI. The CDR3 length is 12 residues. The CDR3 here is CASSWTALSAFF. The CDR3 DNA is TGTGCCAGCAGTTGGACAGCGCTATCGGCTTTCTTT.